A single sample is the source of the 22 T cell receptor beta chains below, sequenced in a study of blood T cell repertoires in COVID-19. The table came from immunoSEQ multiplex PCR; TCRdb's copy has only in-frame clones and leaves some out. The top ten clones hold 1.5% to 2% of a sample with about 180,000 clones, 89% of them seen once. Sequenced: peripheral blood. These receptor sequences come from a man aged 18 to 35 who had recovered from COVID-19.

As DNA, the CDR3 is TGTGCCAGTAGTACCACAGGGGCAGGGGCCTATGGCTACACCTTC. As protein: CASSTTGAGAYGYTF. This chain connects TRBV19 to TRBJ1-2, with 7 bases lining up with TRBD1. The length of the CDR3 is 15 residues. The germline CDR1 and CDR2 sequences are LNHDA and SQIVND (reference sequence). V shed 4 bases and J 4 bases; nucleotides not matched to a gene: 9.

The V call is TRBV18, the J call TRBJ2-7; possibly TRBD1 for D (5 bases). Germline loops: CDR1 KGHSH, CDR2 LQKENI. V was pared by 4 bases and J by 1 base, with 11 bases between. The CDR3 has 14 amino acids. CDR3 sequence reads: CASSQGLGSYEQYF. In DNA form, the CDR3 reads TGTGCCAGCTCACAGGGGCTAGGTTCCTACGAGCAGTACTTC.

The rearrangement joins TRBV27 to TRBJ1-2; a weak D match, TRBD1 (5 bases). CDR3 length: 14 amino acids. Trimming took 1 base from V and 2 from J, leaving 8 bases between them. Per germline, CDR1 MNHEY and CDR2 SMNVEV (reference sequence). The CDR3 sequence is CASSLYQGNYGYTF. The CDR3 nucleotides read TGTGCCAGCAGTTTATACCAGGGAAACTATGGCTACACCTTC.

The J gene is TRBJ1-2, the V gene TRBV7-2; 10 nucleotides agree with TRBD1. The CDR3 length is 14 residues. CDR1 is SGHTA and CDR2 is FQGNSA in the germline V gene. Unmatched junction bases numbered 3, after V lost 4 bases and J lost 4 bases. The CDR3 DNA reads TGTGCCAGCAGCTCCTGGACAGGGGGCTATGGCTACACCTTC. This codes for CASSSWTGGYGYTF.

The chain employs TRBV29-1 and TRBJ2-1, with TRBD2 matching 10 bases. The CDR3 totals 14 residues. CDR1 SQVTM and CDR2 ANQGSEA come from the germline V gene. The V segment lost 3 bases and the J segment 8 bases; nucleotides outside the gene matches: 7. Written as DNA, the CDR3 is TGCAGCGTTGAGTCTAGCGGGAGTAGGGATGAGCAGTTCTTC. This codes for CSVESSGSRDEQFF.

The chain couples TRBV5-1 to TRBJ1-1; TRBD1 agrees at 10 bases. CDR3 length: 16 amino acids. J lost 5 bases, V lost 0 bases, and 7 bases had no gene match. CDR1 is SGHRS, CDR2 YFSETQ, per germline. The chain's CDR3 is CASSLGWDRGSTEAFF. The CDR3 DNA sequence: TGCGCCAGCAGCTTGGGTTGGGACAGGGGTAGTACTGAAGCTTTCTTT.

The rearrangement links TRBV28 to TRBJ2-1, with 11 bases that match TRBD2. The CDR3 is 16 residues long. The germline V gene encodes CDR1 MDHEN and CDR2 SYDVKM. Trimming at V came to 4 bases and at J to 8 bases, leaving 10 bases not matched to a gene. This CDR3 is CASSSYTSGRQDEQFF. The CDR3 bases are TGTGCCAGCAGTTCGTATACTAGCGGGAGACAGGATGAGCAGTTCTTC.

In nucleotides, the CDR3 is TGTGCCAGCAGCGGAGCGGGAGGGCGTGGAGATACGCAGTATTTT. It codes for CASSGAGGRGDTQYF. The chain recombines TRBV9 with TRBJ2-3; 10 bases fit TRBD2. Germline-derived CDR1 and CDR2 are SGDLS and YYNGEE. The CDR3 is made up of 15 amino acids. V trimming: 3 bases; J trimming: 5 bases; junction bases outside the gene matches: 6.

The sample holds a few counts of this clone. The rearrangement links TRBV5-5 to TRBJ2-7; 12 bases fit TRBD2. This CDR3 comprises 16 residues. The germline V gene has CDR1 SGHKS and CDR2 YYEKEE (reference sequence). Trimming at V came to 0 bases and at J to 4 bases, leaving 5 bases not matched to a gene. The CDR3 sequence: CASSLELAGGPYEQYF. Written as DNA, the CDR3 is TGTGCCAGCAGCTTGGAACTAGCGGGAGGTCCGTACGAGCAGTACTTC.

CDR3 DNA sequence: TGTGCCAGCAGCCAAACTGGACTAGCGGGCGTCTACGAGCAGTACTTC. Its protein product is CASSQTGLAGVYEQYF. The genes are TRBV7-9 and TRBJ2-7, with 11 positions matching TRBD2. There are 16 residues in the CDR3. In germline, CDR1 is SEHNR, CDR2 FQNEAQ (reference sequence). Losses at the gene ends were 5 bases for V and 3 bases for J; bases not matched to a gene: 9.

The chain employs TRBV2 and TRBJ2-1, with TRBD1 matching 8 bases. With V trimmed by 1 base and J by 2 bases, 1 base remained unmatched. The germline CDR1 and CDR2 sequences are SNHLY and FYNNEI. The CDR3 consists of 15 residues. The CDR3 spells CASSEEQGAYNEQFF. In DNA, the CDR3 is TGTGCCAGCAGTGAAGAACAGGGGGCCTACAATGAGCAGTTCTTC.

This clone was detected only once. This chain joins TRBV29-1 and TRBJ1-2; D unclear. V was shortened by 0 bases and J by 8 bases, with 13 bases between the two germline ends. Germline CDR1 is SQVTM and CDR2 is ANQGSEA. This CDR3 spans 13 amino acids. The DNA for the CDR3 is TGCAGCGTTGAAGATCTTCCAGCGTGGGGCTACACCTTC. This translates into CSVEDLPAWGYTF.

The chain is built from TRBV3-1 (or the pseudogene TRBV3-2) and TRBJ2-7; a possible D gene is TRBD1 (5 bases). Germline assignment: CDR1 LGHDT and CDR2 YNNKEL (reference sequence). The CDR3 runs 16 residues. With 0 bases removed from V and 6 bases from J, the gap between germline ends came to 18 bases. Here the CDR3 reads CASSQDSRGHLPEQYF. CDR3 nucleotides: TGTGCCAGCAGCCAAGATAGTCGAGGACATCTTCCCGAGCAGTACTTC.

This rearrangement joins TRBV6-4 to TRBJ2-4; D may be TRBD1 (5 bases). CDR3 length: 15 amino acids. Germline V gene lookup returns CDR1 MRHNA and CDR2 SNTAGT. Trimming removed 4 bases at V and 0 bases at J, with 10 bases between. CDR3 sequence reads: CASSGAGLAKNIQYF. CDR3 DNA sequence: TGTGCCAGCAGTGGAGCAGGGTTAGCCAAAAACATTCAGTACTTC.

This rearrangement joins TRBV29-1 to TRBJ1-4, with TRBD1 identical over 7 bases. J was trimmed by 5 bases and V by 2 bases; bases with no gene match: 5. CDR1 and CDR2 from the germline V gene are SQVTM and ANQGSEA. This CDR3 has 14 residues. CDR3 sequence: CSVESARGNEKLFF. The CDR3 DNA follows: TGCAGCGTTGAATCAGCCAGGGGGAATGAAAAACTGTTTTTT.

The chain joins TRBV7-8 to TRBJ1-2; weak D call: TRBD1 (6 bases). This CDR3 spans 15 amino acids. Germline loops: CDR1 SGHVS, CDR2 FQNEAQ. Trimming pared 5 bases from V and 4 bases from J, leaving 17 bases between. The chain's CDR3 is CASSQGTGGSYGYTF. CDR3 DNA sequence: TGTGCCAGCAGCCAGGGGACGGGGGGCTCCTATGGCTACACCTTC.

This clone was detected only once. The V and J genes are TRBV6-5 and TRBJ2-5; D is possibly TRBD2 (5 bases). CDR1 is MNHEY, CDR2 SVGAGI, per germline. This CDR3 comprises 13 residues. V gave up 0 bases and J gave up 7 bases, with 9 bases separating them. CDR3 bases: TGTGCCAGCAGTTACTCGACTGGAGGGACCCAGTACTTC. Its protein is CASSYSTGGTQYF.

The CDR3 reads CASSSPSGGSYEQYF. The CDR3 DNA reads as TGTGCCAGCAGTTCCCCTAGCGGGGGCTCCTACGAGCAGTACTTC. V usage is TRBV28 and J usage is TRBJ2-7; 10 bases are a match to TRBD2. The CDR3 sequence is 15 residues long. Germline CDR1 and CDR2: MDHEN and SYDVKM. Trimming at V came to 4 bases and at J to 0 bases, leaving 3 bases not matched to a gene.

The rearrangement uses TRBV7-9 and TRBJ2-3; 8 bases map to TRBD2. CDR1 and CDR2 from the germline V gene are SEHNR and FQNEAQ (reference sequence). Losses at the gene ends were 7 bases for V and 4 bases for J; bases not matched to a gene: 13. CDR3 length equals 16 residues. The CDR3 is CASKRLAGMGADTQYF. CDR3 nucleotides: TGTGCCAGCAAGAGGCTAGCGGGCATGGGGGCAGATACGCAGTATTTT.

The chain joins TRBV28 to TRBJ1-1; D is unclear. From germline, CDR1 is MDHEN and CDR2 SYDVKM. V lost 6 bases and J lost 6, with 23 bases in between. The CDR3 covers 16 residues. The CDR3, as DNA: TGTGCCAGCAGAACTCCCGCCGACTGGAAAGGATCTGAAGCTTTCTTT. Its translation: CASRTPADWKGSEAFF.

This chain joins TRBV30 and TRBJ1-1; unclear D gene. Germline CDR1 reads GTSNPN; CDR2 reads SVGIG (reference sequence). This CDR3 is built from 12 residues. The V and J ends lost 3 bases and 1 base respectively, with 6 bases between them. In DNA, the CDR3 is TGTGCCTGGAGGCGGGCGAACACTGAAGCTTTCTTT. Protein product: CAWRRANTEAFF.

This clone was counted once. The V gene is TRBV5-8, the J gene TRBJ2-7; TRBD2 matches at 9 bases. V shed 4 bases, J shed 0 bases, and the junction held 5 bases outside the gene matches. Germline CDR1 reads SGHTS; CDR2 reads YDEGEE. This CDR3 contains 15 residues. The CDR3 loop is CASSLAGYISYEQYF. The CDR3 DNA reads TGTGCCAGCAGCCTAGCGGGATACATCTCCTACGAGCAGTACTTC. Together with reference TRBV5-8 and TRBJ2-7, the CDR3 gives the full variable domain: EAGVTQSPTHLIKTRGQQATLRCSPISGHTSVYWYQQALGLGLQFLLWYDEGEERNRGNFPPRFSGRQFPNYSSELNVNALELEDSALYLCASSLAGYISYEQYFGPGTRLTVT.